These T cell receptor beta chains were read from a single sample in a study of blood T cell repertoires in COVID-19. Sequencing was performed with immunoSEQ multiplex PCR; in TCRdb, only in-frame clones are kept and a portion is missing. The sample has some 38,000 clones; roughly 85% are singletons. Sequenced material: peripheral blood. The receptors shown here come from a man aged 55 to 70 with active or convalescent COVID-19. The CDR3 runs from the conserved cysteine through the conserved F or W. The D gene is left open where the match is weak. For some rows the clone size is stated as once, few or many, or as a class when expanded; others skip it.

clone_size: few
v_call: TRBV10-1
j_call: TRBJ2-3
d_call: TRBD1
cdr3_nt: TGCGCCAGCAGTGGATATGGGATGCAGGGGGCCAAAGATACGCAGTATTTT
cdr3_aa: CASSGYGMQGAKDTQYF

clone_size: -
v_call: TRBV11-3
j_call: TRBJ1-2
d_call: TRBD1
cdr3_nt: TGTGCCAGCAGCTTTGGGACAGCGGATGGCTACACCTTC
cdr3_aa: CASSFGTADGYTF

clone_size: -
v_call: TRBV6-1
j_call: TRBJ1-2
d_call: -
cdr3_nt: TGTGCCAGCAGTGAATCGAGCTATGGCTACACCTTC
cdr3_aa: CASSESSYGYTF

clone_size: once
v_call: TRBV2
j_call: TRBJ2-5
d_call: -
cdr3_nt: TGTGCCAGCAGTGCGGTAATTAGCGTATACCAAGAGACCCAGTACTTC
cdr3_aa: CASSAVISVYQETQYF

clone_size: -
v_call: TRBV11-3
j_call: TRBJ2-1
d_call: -
cdr3_nt: TGTGCCAGCAGCCCTAAAGCGCGGCACAATGAGCAGTTCTTC
cdr3_aa: CASSPKARHNEQFF

clone_size: once
v_call: TRBV28
j_call: TRBJ1-1
d_call: -
cdr3_nt: TGTGCCAGCAGTTACGGACAGTCCGGGGAAGCTTTCTTT
cdr3_aa: CASSYGQSGEAFF

clone_size: -
v_call: TRBV4-1
j_call: TRBJ1-5
d_call: -
cdr3_nt: TGCGCCAGCAGCCAAGCCGACAGAAGCAATCAGCCCCAGCATTTT
cdr3_aa: CASSQADRSNQPQHF

clone_size: -
v_call: TRBV7-7
j_call: TRBJ2-2
d_call: TRBD1
cdr3_nt: TGTGCCAGCAGCCCCTCGACAGGGGTGGGCGGGGAGCTGTTTTTT
cdr3_aa: CASSPSTGVGGELFF

clone_size: -
v_call: TRBV6-6
j_call: TRBJ1-2
d_call: TRBD1
cdr3_nt: TGTGCCAGCAGTCCGGGACAGGGATTTTTTAGAAGGCGAGGCTACACCTTC
cdr3_aa: CASSPGQGFFRRRGYTF

clone_size: -
v_call: TRBV19
j_call: TRBJ2-3
d_call: -
cdr3_nt: TGTGCCAGTAGTATTCAACAGGAAGATACGCAGTATTTT
cdr3_aa: CASSIQQEDTQYF

clone_size: -
v_call: TRBV9
j_call: TRBJ1-3
d_call: -
cdr3_nt: TGTGCCAGCAGCGTAGGCGGGGGAAGAAACACCATATATTTT
cdr3_aa: CASSVGGGRNTIYF

clone_size: -
v_call: TRBV7-2
j_call: TRBJ2-1
d_call: -
cdr3_nt: TGTGCCAGCAGCCCGCCCACAGGATCCTACAATGAGCAGTTCTTC
cdr3_aa: CASSPPTGSYNEQFF

clone_size: -
v_call: TRBV10-3
j_call: TRBJ1-1
d_call: -
cdr3_nt: TGTGCCATCAGGCAGGGGTTGGGCGGGACTGAAGCTTTCTTT
cdr3_aa: CAIRQGLGGTEAFF

clone_size: few
v_call: TRBV7-6
j_call: TRBJ2-3
d_call: -
cdr3_nt: TGTGCCAGCGGTCTAGCTAGCACAGATACGCAGTATTTT
cdr3_aa: CASGLASTDTQYF

clone_size: -
v_call: TRBV7-2
j_call: TRBJ2-1
d_call: TRBD2
cdr3_nt: TGTGCCAGCAGCTCCGGAGTAGCGGGGCCCGGGGAGCAGTTCTTC
cdr3_aa: CASSSGVAGPGEQFF